This entry features one TCR beta chain sequence. The antigen is unknown. The V and J ends lost 1 base and 5 bases, in that order; junction bases with no gene match: 4. The germline CDR1 and CDR2 sequences are MDHEN and SYDVKM. The CDR3 extends over 16 amino acids. These data belong to a study of response to subunit inactivated influenza vaccine. Findings and caveats of the study: With each seasonal influenza vaccination, the authors suggested, few new T cells are recruited.

TCRdb called the RT-PCR reads again in MiXCR, with one record for every CDR3 protein. The sample holds roughly 500,000 distinct CDR3 sequences, about 15% seen once. This sequence was found in a man aged 45 to 75 who received an inactivated influenza vaccine. This specimen was CD4+ T cells sorted from PBMCs, taken 23 to 25 months after vaccination. This chain connects TRBV28 to TRBJ2-7; 14 bases align to TRBD2. The CDR3 here is CASSLLGLAGVDEQYF. The CDR3 DNA reads TGTGCCAGCAGTTTATTGGGACTAGCGGGAGTGGACGAGCAGTACTTC. Together with reference TRBV28 and TRBJ2-7, the CDR3 gives the full variable domain: DVKVTQSSRYLVKRTGEKVFLECVQDMDHENMFWYRQDPGLGLRLIYFSYDVKMKEKGDIPEGYSVSREKKERFSLILESASTNQTSMYLCASSLLGLAGVDEQYFGPGTRLTVT.